Reported below is one T cell receptor (beta chain). The source of the sample is a study of T cells in localized non-small cell lung cancer. Sequenced by immunoSEQ multiplex PCR; TCRdb stores in-frame clones only, minus some. The sample has approximately 63,000 clones, around 90% seen once. The CDR3 is 16 residues long. The ends were cut back, 0 bases at V and 2 bases at J, with 13 bases in the middle. The germline V gene has CDR1 SGHDT and CDR2 YYEEEE. The material was peripheral blood, obtained before any cancer treatment. V is TRBV5-6 and J is TRBJ2-3; D may be TRBD1 (5 bases). This TCR was recovered from a man aged 40 to 75 with stage I squamous cell lung carcinoma. This chain's CDR3 is CASSLVWTTITDTQYF. For the CDR3, the DNA is TGTGCCAGCAGCTTGGTGTGGACAACCATCACAGATACGCAGTATTTT.